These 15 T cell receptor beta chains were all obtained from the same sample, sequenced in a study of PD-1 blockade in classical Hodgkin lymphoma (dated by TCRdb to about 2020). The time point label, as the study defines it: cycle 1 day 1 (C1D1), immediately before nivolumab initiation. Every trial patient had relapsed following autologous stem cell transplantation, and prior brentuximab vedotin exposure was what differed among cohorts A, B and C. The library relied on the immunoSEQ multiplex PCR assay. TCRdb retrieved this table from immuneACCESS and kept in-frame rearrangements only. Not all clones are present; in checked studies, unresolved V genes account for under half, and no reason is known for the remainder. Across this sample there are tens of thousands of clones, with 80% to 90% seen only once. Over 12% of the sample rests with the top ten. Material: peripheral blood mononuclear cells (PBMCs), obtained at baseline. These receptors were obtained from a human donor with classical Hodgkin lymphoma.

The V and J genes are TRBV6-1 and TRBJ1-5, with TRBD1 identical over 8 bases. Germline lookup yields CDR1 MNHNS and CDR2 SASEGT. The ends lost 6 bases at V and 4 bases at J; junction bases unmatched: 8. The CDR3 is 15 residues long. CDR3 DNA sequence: TGTGCCAGCAGGCAGCCGACAGGGGCTAATCAGCCCCAGCATTTT. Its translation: CASRQPTGANQPQHF.

CDR3 sequence: CASRGVTYEQYF. The CDR3 bases are TGCGCCAGCCGAGGGGTTACCTACGAGCAGTACTTC. The chain has TRBV5-1 and TRBJ2-7; either TRBD1 or TRBD2 may fit D (5 bases each). Looked up from germline, CDR1 is SGHRS and CDR2 is YFSETQ. The V and J ends lost 7 bases and 2 bases respectively, with 10 bases between them. This CDR3 has 12 residues.

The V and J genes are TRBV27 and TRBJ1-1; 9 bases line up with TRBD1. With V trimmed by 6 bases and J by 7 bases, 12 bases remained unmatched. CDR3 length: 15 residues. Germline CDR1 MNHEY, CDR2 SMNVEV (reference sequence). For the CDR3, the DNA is TGTGCCAGCAGCGATGACAGGGGGGTGTTCGATGAAGCTTTCTTT. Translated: CASSDDRGVFDEAFF.

The CDR3 DNA reads as TGTGCCAGCAGTTCTCACATGAACACTGAAGCTTTCTTT. This translates into CASSSHMNTEAFF. The chain recombines TRBV6-6 with TRBJ1-1; D is unresolved. Germline CDR1 MNHNY, CDR2 SVGAGI (reference sequence). CDR3 length equals 13 residues. The V end was cut by 4 bases, the J end by 0 bases, with 6 bases between.

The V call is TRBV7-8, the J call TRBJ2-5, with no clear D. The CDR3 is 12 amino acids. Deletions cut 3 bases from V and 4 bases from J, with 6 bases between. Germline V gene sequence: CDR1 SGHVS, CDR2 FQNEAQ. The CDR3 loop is CASSFGLETQYF. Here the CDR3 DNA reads TGTGCCAGCAGCTTCGGGTTAGAGACCCAGTACTTC.

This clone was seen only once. The CDR3 loop is CASSRDLPGNTDTQYF. In DNA, the CDR3 is TGTGCCAGCAGCCGAGACCTCCCGGGAAACACAGATACGCAGTATTTT. This chain links TRBV2 with TRBJ2-3, with a tentative D call TRBD2 (5 bases). The germline V gene encodes CDR1 SNHLY and CDR2 FYNNEI. This CDR3 region has 16 residues. Between the trimmed V and J ends, which lost 6 bases and 2 bases, there was a span of 18 bases.

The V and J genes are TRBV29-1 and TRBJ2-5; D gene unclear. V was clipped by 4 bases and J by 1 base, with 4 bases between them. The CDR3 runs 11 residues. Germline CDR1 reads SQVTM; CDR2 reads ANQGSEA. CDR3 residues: CSVAVQETQYF. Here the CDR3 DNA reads TGCAGCGTTGCCGTCCAAGAGACCCAGTACTTC.

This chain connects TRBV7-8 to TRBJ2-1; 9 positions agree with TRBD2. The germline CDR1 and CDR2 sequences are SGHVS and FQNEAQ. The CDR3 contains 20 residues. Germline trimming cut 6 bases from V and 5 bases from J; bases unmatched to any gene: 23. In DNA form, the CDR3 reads TGTGCCAGCAGACAAGGGAGCCCCTATCGGCGGGGGGGCCGGGACAATGAGCAGTTCTTC. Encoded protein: CASRQGSPYRRGGRDNEQFF.

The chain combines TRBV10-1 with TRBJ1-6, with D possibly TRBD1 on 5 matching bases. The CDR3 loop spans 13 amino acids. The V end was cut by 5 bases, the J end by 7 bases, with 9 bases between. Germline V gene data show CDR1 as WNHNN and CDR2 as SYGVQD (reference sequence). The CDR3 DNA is TGCGCCAGCAGTTACAGGATCAATTCACCCCTCCACTTT. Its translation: CASSYRINSPLHF.

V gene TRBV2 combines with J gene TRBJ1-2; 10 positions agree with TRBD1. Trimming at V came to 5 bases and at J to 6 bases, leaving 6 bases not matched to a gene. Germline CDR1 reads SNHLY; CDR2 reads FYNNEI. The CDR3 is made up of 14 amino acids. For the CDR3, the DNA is TGTGCCAGCAGTCCGGGACAGGGGAGCGATGGCTACACCTTC. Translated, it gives CASSPGQGSDGYTF.

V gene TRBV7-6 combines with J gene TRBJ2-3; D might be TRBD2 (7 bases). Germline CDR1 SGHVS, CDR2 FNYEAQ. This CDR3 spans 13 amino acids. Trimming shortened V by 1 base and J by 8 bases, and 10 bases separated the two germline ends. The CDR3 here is CASSLERGGTQYF. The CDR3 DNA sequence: TGTGCCAGCAGCTTAGAGAGGGGGGGTACGCAGTATTTT.

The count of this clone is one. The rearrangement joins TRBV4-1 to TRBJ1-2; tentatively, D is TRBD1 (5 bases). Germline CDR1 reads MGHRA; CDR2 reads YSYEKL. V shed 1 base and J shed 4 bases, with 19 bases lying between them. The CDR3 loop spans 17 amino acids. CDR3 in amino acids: CASSQAQTDTGSYGYTF. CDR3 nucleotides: TGCGCCAGCAGCCAAGCCCAAACGGACACCGGCTCCTATGGCTACACCTTC.

CDR3 bases: TGTGCCAGCAGTGAAGGCAGGCTGCCCGCTTTCTTT. Amino acid sequence: CASSEGRLPAFF. The rearrangement joins TRBV25-1 to TRBJ1-1; unclear D gene. Trimming left V 2 bases short and J 11 bases short, with 12 bases between. The CDR3 consists of 12 residues. Germline V gene lookup returns CDR1 MGHDK and CDR2 SYGVNS.

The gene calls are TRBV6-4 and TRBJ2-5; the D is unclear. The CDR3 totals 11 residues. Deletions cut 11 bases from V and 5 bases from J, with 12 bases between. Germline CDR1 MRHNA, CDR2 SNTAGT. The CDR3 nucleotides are TGTGCCGGCGATAGTATTGAGACCCAGTACTTC. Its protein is CAGDSIETQYF.

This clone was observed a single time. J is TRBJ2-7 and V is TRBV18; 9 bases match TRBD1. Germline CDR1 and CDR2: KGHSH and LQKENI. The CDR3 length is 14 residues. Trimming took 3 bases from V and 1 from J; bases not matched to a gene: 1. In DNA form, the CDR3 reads TGTGCCAGCTCACCCGGGACAGGGTCCTACGAGCAGTACTTC. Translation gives CASSPGTGSYEQYF. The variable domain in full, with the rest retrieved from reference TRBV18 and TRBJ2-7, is NAGVMQNPRHLVRRRGQEARLRCSPMKGHSHVYWYRQLPEEGLKFMVYLQKENIIDESGMPKERFSAEFPKEGPSILRIQQVVRGDSAAYFCASSPGTGSYEQYFGPGTRLTVT.